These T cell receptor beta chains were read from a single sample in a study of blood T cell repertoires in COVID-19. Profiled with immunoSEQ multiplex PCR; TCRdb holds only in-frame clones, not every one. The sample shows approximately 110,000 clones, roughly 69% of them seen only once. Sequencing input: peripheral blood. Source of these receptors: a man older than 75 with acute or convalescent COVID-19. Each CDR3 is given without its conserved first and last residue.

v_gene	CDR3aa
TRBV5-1	ASSLSREGLGEQF
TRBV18	ASSPDSQETQY
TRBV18	ASSPTPNTGELF
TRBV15	ATSRDPTSVDEQF
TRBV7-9	ASSFTQGGGTEAF
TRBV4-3	ASSQDFWLAGQINEQF
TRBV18	ASSLHSGLAGYEQY
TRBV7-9	ASSPRWSSVGDTQY
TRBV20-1	SASPTGTALGETQY
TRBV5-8	ASSLNRGDLEQY
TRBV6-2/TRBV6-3	ASSPPGQGGANEQF
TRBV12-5	ASALRVGGTQY
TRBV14	ASSPLTSGLDEQF
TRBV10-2	ASNREGGTDTQY
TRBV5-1	ASSPTETGELF
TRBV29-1	SVMDNRGYEQY
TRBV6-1	ASSQTGMDTEAF
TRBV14	ASSQARGLGSYEQY
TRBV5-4	ASSRVTGMGTGELF
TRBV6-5	ASRTGGNTEAF
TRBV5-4	ASSLPTSGRLNEQF
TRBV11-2	ASSLEGRGQETQY
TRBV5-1	ASSLTSGSNQPQH
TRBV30	AWRIPGQGKVEQY
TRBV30	AWSKQGNTEAF
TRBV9	ASSPGKWATEAF
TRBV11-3	ASSSGQDADTQY
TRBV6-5	ASSQRQGQTDTQY
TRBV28	ASSGTGAIDNEKLF
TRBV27	ATHTGGMVSRELF
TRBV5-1	ASRLGADTEAF
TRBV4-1	ASSQDWGGSYEQY
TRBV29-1	SVRLAGNSGELF
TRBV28	ASSLAGGTDTQY
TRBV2	ASSDRSGVSPQH
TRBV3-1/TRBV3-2	ASSQVAGGDTQY
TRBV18	ASSQGTGALAVYGYT
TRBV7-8	ASSLTDYGYT